This T cell receptor beta chain is from a study of early T cells in non-severe SARS-CoV-2 infection. In TCRdb, the 5' RACE reads were re-called with MiXCR into one record per CDR3 protein. The data contain about 62,000 distinct CDR3 sequences, 8% to 10% of them seen just once; the ten biggest clones take up roughly 1.2%. Germline V lookup: CDR1 SGHVS, CDR2 FQNEAQ. Trimming took 5 bases from V and 4 from J, leaving 24 bases between them. This CDR3 comprises 18 residues. This clonotype came up a few times. The sequenced sample was whole blood. The gene calls are TRBV7-8 and TRBJ2-1; D not resolved. The receptor comes from an adult who was a healthcare worker with PCR-confirmed SARS-CoV-2 infection or an uninfected control (not recorded which). The CDR3 is CASSLLGAKTINYNEQFF. The CDR3 DNA sequence: TGTGCCAGCAGCCTCCTTGGTGCAAAAACGATTAATTACAATGAGCAGTTCTTC.